The clone carrying this TCR beta chain showed up just a few times. The sample is drawn from a study of OX40 agonist ivuxolimab in advanced cancers. The data were produced by immunoSEQ multiplex PCR, yet TCRdb's version contains in-frame clones alone and is incomplete. The sample lists under 140,000 clones, more than 70% seen once, with less than 0.3% in the top ten. Trimming cost V 4 bases and J 3 bases; bases outside gene matches: 5. Germline-derived CDR1 and CDR2 are SGHAT and FQDESV (reference sequence). This CDR3 spans 15 amino acids. Sequencing was performed on CD4+ or CD8+ T cells sorted from blood, taken in a trial of the OX40 agonist ivuxolimab. The TCR was taken from an adult with an advanced solid tumor such as melanoma, head and neck, liver or kidney cancer. V gene TRBV11-1 combines with J gene TRBJ1-1; 10 positions match TRBD1. The CDR3 DNA is TGTGCCAGCAGCTCAATTGGACAGGGGGACACTGAAGCTTTCTTT. Residues: CASSSIGQGDTEAFF. The full variable domain, completed using reference TRBV11-1 and TRBJ1-1, is EAEVAQSPRYKITEKSQAVAFWCDPISGHATLYWYRQILGQGPELLVQFQDESVVDDSQLPKDRFSAERLKGVDSTLKIQPAELGDSAMYLCASSSIGQGDTEAFFGQGTRLTVV.